This T cell receptor beta chain was obtained from a study of blood T cell repertoires in COVID-19. Across the study: Whether acute or convalescent, the COVID-19 samples came from the United States, Italy and Spain. T cells, B-cell-depleted T cells, or PBMCs provided the cDNA or gDNA that served as material.

Under the authors' procedure: Reference gene primers were amplified, and this amplification served to estimate nucleated cell counts. The table came from immunoSEQ multiplex PCR; TCRdb's copy has only in-frame clones and leaves some out. The V and J calls and clone size were taken over from that table, and D and trimming were inferred from the DNA. The profile shows 140,000 to 150,000 clones, around 89% of them singletons. Seattle patient enrollment occurred during active infection, with longitudinal follow-up thereafter. This clonotype was sampled from a human donor with COVID-19, enrolled during active disease. The donor label of this sample is uncertain. Sequencing was carried out using peripheral blood.

The CDR3: CASSSGLAGGLSSYNEQFF. The CDR3 coding sequence is TGTGCCAGCAGCTCCGGACTAGCGGGGGGCCTTAGCTCCTACAATGAGCAGTTCTTC. The chain joins TRBV7-9 to TRBJ2-1; TRBD2 agrees at 14 bases. The ends lost 4 bases at V and 0 bases at J; junction bases unmatched: 8. The germline CDR1 and CDR2 sequences are SEHNR and FQNEAQ (reference sequence). The CDR3 spans 19 residues.